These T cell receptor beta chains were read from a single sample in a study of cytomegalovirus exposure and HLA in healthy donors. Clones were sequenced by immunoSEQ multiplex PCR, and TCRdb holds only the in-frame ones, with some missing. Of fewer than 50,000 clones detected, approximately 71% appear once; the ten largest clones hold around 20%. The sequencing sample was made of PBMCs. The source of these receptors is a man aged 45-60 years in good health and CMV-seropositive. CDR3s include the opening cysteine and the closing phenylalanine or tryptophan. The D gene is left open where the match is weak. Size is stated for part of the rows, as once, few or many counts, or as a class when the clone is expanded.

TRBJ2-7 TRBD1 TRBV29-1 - CSIITGDKAYEQYF TGCAGCATTATAACAGGGGATAAAGCCTACGAGCAGTACTTC
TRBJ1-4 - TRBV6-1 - CASSGGVGEKLFF TGTGCCAGCAGTGGGGGGGTGGGTGAAAAACTGTTTTTT
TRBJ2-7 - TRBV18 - CASSPLGQYYEQYF TGTGCCAGCTCACCACTAGGACAGTACTACGAGCAGTACTTC
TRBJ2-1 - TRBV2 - CASSETGRGVREQFF TGTGCCAGCAGTGAAACTGGCCGCGGAGTTCGTGAGCAGTTCTTC
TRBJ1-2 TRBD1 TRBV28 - CASSWSGQGHNGYTF TGTGCCAGCAGTTGGTCGGGACAGGGACATAATGGCTACACCTTC
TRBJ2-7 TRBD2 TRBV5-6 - CASSLVTSGAYEQYF TGTGCCAGCAGCTTGGTGACTAGCGGGGCCTACGAGCAGTACTTC
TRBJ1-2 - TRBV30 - CAWGVGAKLDYGYTF TGTGCCTGGGGGGTAGGGGCGAAGTTGGACTATGGCTACACCTTC
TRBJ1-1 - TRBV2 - CASTEWPLGGNTEAFF TGTGCCAGCACCGAGTGGCCCCTCGGAGGGAACACTGAAGCTTTCTTT
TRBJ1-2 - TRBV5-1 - CASSFDFQGGYTF TGCGCCAGCAGCTTTGACTTCCAGGGCGGCTACACCTTC
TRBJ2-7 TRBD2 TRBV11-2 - CASSLPYGRVYEQYF TGTGCCAGCAGCTTACCGTACGGGAGGGTGTACGAGCAGTACTTC
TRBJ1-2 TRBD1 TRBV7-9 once CASSLVGGQGAIGYTF TGTGCCAGCAGCTTAGTAGGCGGACAGGGGGCGATTGGCTACACCTTC
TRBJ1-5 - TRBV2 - CASSEGRGQPQHF TGTGCCAGCAGTGAGGGGCGGGGGCAGCCCCAGCATTTT
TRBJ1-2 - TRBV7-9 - CASNYNGNYGYTF TGTGCCAGCAACTATAACGGGAACTATGGCTACACCTTC
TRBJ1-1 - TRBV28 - CASSLIKTEAFF TGTGCCAGCAGTCTAATAAAGACTGAAGCTTTCTTT
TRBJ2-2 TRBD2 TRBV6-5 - CASSYSTPGGAGELFF TGTGCCAGCAGTTACTCGACTCCCGGGGGGGCCGGGGAGCTGTTTTTT
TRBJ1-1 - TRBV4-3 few CASSPDSTEAFF TGCGCCAGCAGCCCAGACAGCACTGAAGCTTTCTTT
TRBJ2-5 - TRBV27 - CASSLRGWETQYF TGTGCCAGCAGCCTTAGGGGTTGGGAGACCCAGTACTTC
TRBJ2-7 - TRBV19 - CASSLPDYEQYF TGTGCCAGTAGTTTGCCAGACTACGAGCAGTACTTC
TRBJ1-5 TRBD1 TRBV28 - CASSLLGTGGFWQPQHF TGTGCCAGCAGTTTATTAGGGACAGGGGGCTTTTGGCAGCCCCAGCATTTT
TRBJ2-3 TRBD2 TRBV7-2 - CASSTTSGGTDTQYF TGTGCCAGCAGCACGACTAGCGGGGGGACAGATACGCAGTATTTT
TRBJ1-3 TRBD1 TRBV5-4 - CASSSGQSTGNTIYF TGTGCCAGCAGCTCGGGACAGTCGACTGGAAACACCATATATTTT
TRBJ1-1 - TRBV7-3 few CASSLEGMNTEAFF TGTGCCAGCAGCTTAGAGGGCATGAACACTGAAGCTTTCTTT
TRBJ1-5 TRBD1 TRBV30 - CAWDSGGAQPQHF TGTGCCTGGGATTCAGGGGGCGCCCAGCCCCAGCATTTT
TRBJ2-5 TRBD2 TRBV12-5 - CASGLVAGGPLETQYF TGTGCTAGTGGTTTGGTAGCGGGGGGGCCCCTAGAGACCCAGTACTTC
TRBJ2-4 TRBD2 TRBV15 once CATSRVRLAGGPAKNIQYF TGTGCCACCAGCAGAGTAAGACTAGCGGGGGGGCCAGCCAAAAACATTCAGTACTTC
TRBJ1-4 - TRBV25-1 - CASSEAQAPLGEKLFF TGTGCCAGCAGTGAAGCCCAGGCGCCCTTGGGTGAAAAACTGTTTTTT
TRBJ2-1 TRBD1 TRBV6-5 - CASSSHRRTGGNEQFF TGTGCCAGCAGTTCCCACAGAAGGACAGGGGGGAATGAGCAGTTCTTC
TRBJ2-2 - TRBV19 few CASRSEGLNTGELFF TGTGCCAGTAGGAGTGAGGGTTTAAACACCGGGGAGCTGTTTTTT
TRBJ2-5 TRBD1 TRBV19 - CATGRDREETQYF TGTGCCACTGGCAGGGACAGGGAAGAGACCCAGTACTTC
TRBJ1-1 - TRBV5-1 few CASSLTREVGTEAFF TGCGCCAGCAGTTTAACCAGGGAAGTGGGCACTGAAGCTTTCTTT
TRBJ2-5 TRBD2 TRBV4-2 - CASSNPLGRGGVETQYF TGTGCCAGCAGCAACCCCCTGGGGCGGGGGGGCGTAGAGACCCAGTACTTC
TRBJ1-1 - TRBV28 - CASSLGSGEAFF TGTGCCAGCAGTTTAGGTTCAGGAGAAGCTTTCTTT
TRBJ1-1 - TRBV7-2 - CASSLVPQGYGDTEAFF TGTGCCAGCAGCTTAGTACCCCAGGGCTATGGGGACACTGAAGCTTTCTTT
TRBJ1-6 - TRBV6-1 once CASITGNNSPLHF TGTGCCAGCATCACCGGGAATAATTCACCCCTCCACTTT
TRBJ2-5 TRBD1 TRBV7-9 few CASSSPGQQETQYF TGTGCCAGCAGCTCACCGGGACAGCAAGAGACCCAGTACTTC
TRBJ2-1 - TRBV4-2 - CASSKEAQVDNEQFF TGTGCCAGCAGCAAAGAGGCGCAGGTCGACAATGAGCAGTTCTTC
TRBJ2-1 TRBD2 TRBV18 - CASSPPTGGRGEQFF TGTGCCAGCTCACCACCGACGGGGGGGCGTGGTGAGCAGTTCTTC
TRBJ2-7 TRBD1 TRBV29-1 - CSVVQGLSYEQYF TGCAGCGTTGTACAGGGGTTGTCCTACGAGCAGTACTTC
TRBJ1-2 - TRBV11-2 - CASSLVGSGANYGYTF TGTGCCAGCAGCTTAGTCGGATCAGGGGCTAACTATGGCTACACCTTC
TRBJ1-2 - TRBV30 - CAWSVHTASYGYTF TGTGCCTGGAGTGTACACACAGCAAGCTATGGCTACACCTTC
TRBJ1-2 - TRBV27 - CASSLTGTVYGYTF TGTGCCAGCAGTCTCACCGGGACTGTCTATGGCTACACCTTC